The 2 T cell receptor beta chains listed next were all sequenced from one sample in a study of blood T cell repertoires in COVID-19. Data came from immunoSEQ multiplex PCR; TCRdb stores just in-frame clones and leaves some out. Of about 87,000 clones in the sample, over 75% are singletons; the top ten hold 2.5% to 3.5%. Sequencing was carried out using peripheral blood. These receptors came from a woman older than 75 with COVID-19, enrolled during active disease.

This clone has just a few counts. V gene TRBV12-3 or TRBV12-4 combines with J gene TRBJ1-5, with D possibly being TRBD1 (5 bases). The V gene lost 6 bases and the J gene lost 6 bases, with 9 bases spanning the gap. The CDR3 sequence is 12 residues long. The CDR3 protein is CASRQGSQPQHF. CDR3 DNA sequence: TGTGCCAGCAGGCAGGGTTCTCAGCCCCAGCATTTT.

The chain carries TRBV28 and TRBJ1-4; 7 positions agree with TRBD1. Unmatched junction bases numbered 2, after V lost 7 bases and J lost 3 bases. In germline, CDR1 is MDHEN, CDR2 SYDVKM. This CDR3 has 13 residues. The CDR3 nucleotides read TGTGCCAGCACAACAGGGGCTAATGAAAAACTGTTTTTT. As protein: CASTTGANEKLFF.